This TCR beta chain originates from a study of PD-1 blockade in classical Hodgkin lymphoma. Across the whole study: Intravenous nivolumab at 3 mg/kg was given to patients every 2 weeks.

Study-wide points: Reports indicated that newly diagnosed patients had lower baseline TCR diversity than healthy donors did. Baseline diversity in complete responders resembled that of newly diagnosed patients.

With regard to this clone: The antigen is not known.

The CDR3 has 14 amino acids. Trimming removed 0 bases at V and 2 bases at J, with 8 bases between. The germline V gene has CDR1 ENHRY and CDR2 SYGVKD. TCRdb's table, derived via immunoSEQ multiplex PCR, lists solely in-frame clones and lacks some. There are tens of thousands of clones in the sample; around 94% occur only once, and around 8% lies in the top ten. The time point here: cycle 4 day 1 (C4D1), after less than seven weeks of nivolumab. Relapse after autologous stem cell transplantation occurred in every patient, and brentuximab vedotin exposure varied. The V call is TRBV10-3, the J call TRBJ2-7; D gene unclear. The sequence was collected from a human donor with classical Hodgkin lymphoma. This specimen was peripheral blood mononuclear cells (PBMCs), taken before the fourth cycle of nivolumab. The CDR3: CAISESGRPYEQYF. The CDR3 DNA sequence: TGTGCCATCAGTGAGTCAGGGCGCCCCTACGAGCAGTACTTC.